The 16 T cell receptor beta chains given below trace back to one sample, sequenced in a study of T cell repertoires in cytomegalovirus infection. TCRdb called the reads again in MiXCR, with one record for every CDR3 protein. The sample lists roughly 630,000 distinct CDR3 sequences; 20% to 25% were seen once. The sample consisted of CD8+ T cells from PBMCs. The receptors here all came from a human donor in good health (CMV status not recorded). Some clones in this sample may be carry-over from other donors' samples.

This clonotype turned up a few times. Relative to the germline gene, one junction end is altered; a read error may explain this. The chain uses TRBV28 and TRBJ2-5, with TRBD2 as a possible D gene (6 bases). The CDR3 totals 12 residues. Germline V gives CDR1 MDHEN, CDR2 SYDVKM. CDR3 in amino acids: CASSFHLPGLFF. In DNA form, the CDR3 reads TGTGCCAGCAGTTTTCACTTGCCGGGACTCTTCTTC.

This chain joins TRBV20-1 and TRBJ2-5; tentative D call: TRBD2 (5 bases). The germline V gene has CDR1 DFQATT and CDR2 SNEGSKA (reference sequence). Trimming left V 4 bases short and J 6 bases short, with 21 bases between. This CDR3 is 15 amino acids long. This CDR3 is CSAIPLELVLQTQYF. The CDR3 nucleotides read TGCAGTGCTATCCCCCTGGAACTAGTTTTGCAGACCCAGTACTTC.

This clonotype was seen at least ten times. This rearrangement joins TRBV7-9 to TRBJ1-6; D is unclear. The V gene lost 4 bases and the J gene lost 7 bases, with 17 bases spanning the gap. The CDR3 runs 16 residues. Germline lookup yields CDR1 SEHNR and CDR2 FQNEAQ (reference sequence). The DNA of the CDR3 is TGTGCCAGCAGCTCCACGCAGGCCGGATCGAATTCACCCCTCCACTTT. Translating it yields CASSSTQAGSNSPLHF.

The CDR3 nucleotides are TGCAGTGCTAGAGTTCCCCTCGGGACAACTTACAATGAGCAGTTCTTC. It yields the protein CSARVPLGTTYNEQFF. This chain uses TRBV20-1 with TRBJ2-1, with D possibly being TRBD1 (6 bases). The V gene's germline CDR1 is DFQATT and CDR2 SNEGSKA (reference sequence). This CDR3 region has 16 residues. The ends were cut back, 1 base at V and 4 bases at J, with 17 bases in the middle.

This clonotype occurred a few times. CDR3 nucleotides: TGTGCCAGCAGTTACTCCAGCATATGGGATACGCAGTATTTT. Protein: CASSYSSIWDTQYF. The chain recombines TRBV6-8 with TRBJ2-3, with D unclear. V lost 0 bases, J lost 6 bases, and 10 bases lay in between. The germline V gene has CDR1 MNHGY and CDR2 SAAAGT. The CDR3 contains 14 residues.

The gene calls are TRBV20-1 and TRBJ2-1; tentatively, D is TRBD1 (6 bases). The CDR3 runs to 13 residues. V lost 6 bases, J lost 3 bases, and 12 bases lay in between. The germline gives CDR1 DFQATT, CDR2 SNEGSKA (reference sequence). CDR3: CSARTRGYNEQFF. The DNA of the CDR3 is TGCAGTGCCCGAACCAGGGGCTACAATGAGCAGTTCTTC.

The rearrangement links TRBV6-2 or TRBV6-3 to TRBJ2-2; weak D call: TRBD2 (5 bases). Germline V CDR1 and CDR2: MNHEY, SVGEGT. V was pared by 2 bases and J by 4 bases, with 11 bases between. The CDR3 is 15 amino acids. CDR3 nucleotides: TGTGCCAGCAGTTACCGGGGTTCGGGCACCGGGGAGCTGTTTTTT. This encodes CASSYRGSGTGELFF.

This clonotype has a handful of counts. The chain combines TRBV7-9 with TRBJ2-5, with 7 bases fitting TRBD1. Germline CDR1 reads SEHNR; CDR2 reads FQNEAQ (reference sequence). J was trimmed by 6 bases and V by 4 bases; bases with no gene match: 17. This CDR3 contains 17 residues. CDR3 bases: TGTGCCAGCAGCTCAGAGAAAACGACAGGGAATTGGAAGACCCAGTACTTC. It yields the protein CASSSEKTTGNWKTQYF.

Ten or more counts support this clonotype. This chain connects TRBV6-5 to TRBJ2-2; D gene unclear. The CDR3 has 9 amino acids. The germline V gene encodes CDR1 MNHEY and CDR2 SVGAGI. V was clipped by 7 bases and J by 6 bases, with 0 bases between them. The chain's CDR3 is CASTGELFF. The CDR3 DNA reads TGTGCCAGCACCGGGGAGCTGTTTTTT.

This rearrangement joins TRBV11-2 to TRBJ1-1; D is possibly TRBD1 (6 bases). Germline V gene lookup returns CDR1 SGHAT and CDR2 FQNNGV. The V gene lost 2 bases and the J gene lost 1 base, with 17 bases spanning the gap. This CDR3 region has 17 residues. In nucleotides, the CDR3 is TGTGCCAGCAGCTTATGGCGAATCGACAGGAGGAACACTGAAGCTTTCTTT. It yields the protein CASSLWRIDRRNTEAFF.

This clonotype appeared many times. The chain links TRBV7-6 to TRBJ2-1; D might be TRBD1 (6 bases). Trimming cost V 3 bases and J 8 bases, with 17 bases left between them. The CDR3 is made up of 15 amino acids. The V gene's germline CDR1 is SGHVS and CDR2 FNYEAQ. The CDR3: CASSFGDTNHDEQFF. DNA of the CDR3: TGTGCCAGCAGCTTCGGGGACACAAATCACGATGAGCAGTTCTTC.

In this sample, this clonotype turned up many times. The CDR3 nucleotides read TGTGCCAGCAGCTTATTGACTAGCGGGGGGTTGAACACCGGGGAGCTGTTTTTT. Amino acids: CASSLLTSGGLNTGELFF. The gene calls are TRBV7-2 and TRBJ2-2, with 13 bases lining up with TRBD2. Germline assignment: CDR1 SGHTA and CDR2 FQGNSA. This CDR3 comprises 18 residues. J was trimmed by 1 base and V by 2 bases; bases with no gene match: 4.

The V and J genes are TRBV2 and TRBJ1-5; tentative D call: TRBD1 (6 bases). The CDR3 is 18 residues long. Trimming left V 6 bases short and J 1 base short, with 22 bases between. Germline CDR1 is SNHLY and CDR2 is FYNNEI. CDR3 in amino acids: CASSVNKEGGQSNQPQHF. The CDR3 region has the DNA TGTGCCAGCAGCGTAAACAAGGAAGGGGGGCAGAGCAATCAGCCCCAGCATTTT.

This clonotype was counted many times. This rearrangement joins TRBV4-1 to TRBJ2-1, with TRBD2 matching 9 bases. This CDR3 is built from 17 residues. Unmatched junction bases numbered 13, after V lost 3 bases and J lost 7 bases. Germline CDR1 MGHRA, CDR2 YSYEKL. The DNA of the CDR3 is TGCGCCAGCAGCCAGGAAACGGCGGGGGGGGCGGAGAATGAGCAGTTCTTC. Its translation: CASSQETAGGAENEQFF.

A remark on this clonotype: Since a much larger clone is just one base distant, this may be a read error. The V call is TRBV28, the J call TRBJ2-5; no clear D gene. This CDR3 contains 14 residues. Germline V gene sequence: CDR1 MDHEN, CDR2 SYDVKM. V was trimmed by 10 bases and J by 1 base, leaving 16 bases between them. In nucleotides, the CDR3 is TGTGCCAACACCACGCTTAGAATCCAAGAGACCCAGTACTTC. Its translation is CANTTLRIQETQYF.

This clonotype came up a few times. This chain uses TRBV20-1 with TRBJ1-1; TRBD1 matches 8 bases. CDR3 length: 15 residues. The V and J ends lost 6 bases and 5 bases, in that order; junction bases with no gene match: 14. CDR1 is DFQATT and CDR2 is SNEGSKA in the germline V gene (reference sequence). CDR3 amino acids: CSARVKGTGLTEAFF. The CDR3 DNA is TGCAGTGCAAGGGTCAAAGGGACAGGCCTAACTGAAGCTTTCTTT.